The table lists the clone carrying this TCR beta chain with a few counts. CDR3 length: 15 amino acids. Germline CDR1 SGHTA, CDR2 FQGNSA. V dropped 5 bases and J dropped 0 bases, with 11 bases sitting between them. Adults with ileal or ileocolonic Crohn's disease and an indication for resection were eligible. Assay: immunoSEQ multiplex PCR; the TCRdb copy retains only in-frame clones and omits some. The top ten clones hold approximately 6% of a sample with approximately 13,000 clones, around 70% of them seen once. This sample stems from a study of T cell repertoires in ileal Crohn's disease. V and J are TRBV7-2 and TRBJ2-1, with D perhaps TRBD2 (5 bases). The sequenced sample consisted of ileal tissue. The clonotype comes from an adult with Crohn's disease. CDR3 sequence (DNA): TGTGCCAGCAGCCTTTTGGGGAGCTCCTACAATGAGCAGTTCTTC. This translates into CASSLLGSSYNEQFF.